This T cell receptor beta chain was sequenced in a study of T cells after yellow fever vaccination (dated by TCRdb to between 2018 and 2021). For the study in its entirety: Libraries from fractions with low cell numbers were prepared with the SMART-Seq v4 Ultra Low Input RNA kit. Bulk TCR alpha and beta repertoires were sequenced longitudinally to track T-cell clones before and after primary and booster YFV17D yellow fever vaccination. The cohort comprised two healthy male donors, one aged 18 to 30 and one aged 30 to 40 years. Bulk PBMC replicates and cell subsets were isolated from blood drawn at multiple timepoints before and after both primary and secondary immunization.

This clonotype has just a few counts. Its antigen remains undetermined. No base qualities exist here, and no much larger clone lies one base off it. Explained via the paper, the treatment or condition label denotes: live attenuated yellow fever vaccine strain. At each blood-draw timepoint, two biological replicates of bulk PBMCs were collected. PBMCs were isolated from peripheral blood using a standard Ficoll-Paque protocol. TriZol was used to extract RNA from bulk PBMCs, from CD4 and CD8 fractions, and from dextramer-positive and dextramer-negative fractions. The study at large found these results: The study included only a couple of donors, which limits how far the findings can be generalized. Computational filtering was needed because FACS-sorted repertoires could contain abundant contaminating clonotypes from the bulk population. After the booster, most of the clones that had expanded following primary vaccination were detected again (just under 97% of CD4 and around 90% of CD8), which suggests that memory was broadly maintained. A small fraction of clonotypes appeared in both the CD4 and CD8 compartments, likely as a result of convergent recombination. The secondary T-cell response was weaker than the primary response but faster, peaking on day 5 instead of day 15.

The germline ends are 12 bases apart after V is trimmed by 4 bases and J by 5 bases. The germline V gene encodes CDR1 LNHDA and CDR2 SQIVND (reference sequence). The CDR3 measures 14 amino acids from cysteine to phenylalanine. Only the CDR3 DNA is retained, 42 bases long and in frame from the first base. Synthesis of TCR cDNA relied on 5'RACE template switching, a step that introduced a universal primer site along with unique molecular identifiers. cDNA synthesis was primed from both the TCR alpha and TCR beta constant segments. Libraries were amplified in two PCR steps, with sample barcodes and sequencing adapters added in the second step. Sequencing of libraries was performed on Illumina HiSeq 2500 (2x100 bp) or NovaSeq (2x150 bp). Turning to the authors' computational methods: Demultiplexing of reads and collapsing into UMI consensus sequences were performed with MIGEC, and V(D)J alignment was carried out with MiXCR. Vaccine-responding clonotypes were defined with edgeR using replicate PBMC samples, requiring FDR below 0.01 and a log2 fold change above 5 up to day 15. CD4 or CD8 identity was assigned to each bulk clonotype according to whether the clonotype was present at higher abundance in the sequenced CD4 repertoire or the sequenced CD8 repertoire. TCRdb ran its own pipeline on the public reads, namely fastp trimming at Q25 and MiXCR clone calling, and kept in-frame beta chains. CDR3 protein duplicates are merged, each entry listing the most common genes and DNA. TCRdb, not the authors, supplied the V and J calls. Recorded for this sample are hundreds of thousands of distinct CDR3 sequences; 8.7% of them occurred a single time. Over 15% of the sample belongs to the ten largest clones.

In this chain, TRBV19 is recombined with TRBJ2-1; possibly the D gene is TRBD1, per 6 matching bases. This clonotype was sampled from a man between 18 and 29 years old who received the YFV17D yellow fever vaccine. Material: PBMCs, obtained on the day of the first yellow fever vaccination. The CDR3 protein sequence reads: CASSKAGVNNEQFF. The nucleotide sequence reads TGTGCCAGTAGTAAGGCAGGGGTCAACAATGAGCAGTTCTTC. With all but the CDR3 taken from the reference TRBV19 and TRBJ2-1 genes, the full variable domain is: DGGITQSPKYLFRKEGQNVTLSCEQNLNHDAMYWYRQDPGQGLRLIYYSQIVNDFQKGDIAEGYSVSREKKESFPLTVTSAQKNPTAFYLCASSKAGVNNEQFFGPGTRLTVL.